This T cell receptor beta chain was retrieved from a study of CD8 T cells in ankylosing spondylitis. TCRdb redid the calling of the 5' RACE reads with MiXCR, one entry per CDR3 protein. The table lists about 250,000 distinct CDR3 sequences, roughly 25% of them singletons. The length of the CDR3 is 15 residues. Germline CDR1 DFQATT, CDR2 SNEGSKA (reference sequence). V trimming: 3 bases; J trimming: 7 bases; junction bases outside the gene matches: 10. This chain connects TRBV20-1 to TRBJ2-2; TRBD1 aligns across 8 bases. The sample consisted of blood, either unsorted or a sorted T cell fraction (not recorded which). The receptor comes from a male donor with ankylosing spondylitis or in good health (not recorded which). CDR3 coding DNA: TGCAGTGCTAGCATTACAGGGGGTCTAAACGGGGAGCTGTTTTTT. Its translation: CSASITGGLNGELFF.